The TCR beta chain under discussion was sequenced for a study of control samples from healthy donors and cancer patients. CDR3 length: 13 amino acids. Germline V gives CDR1 MNHEY, CDR2 SVGAGI. V was cut by 6 bases and J by 6 bases, with 14 bases left in between. Libraries were prepared by immunoSEQ multiplex PCR; TCRdb keeps only in-frame clonotypes and omits some of them. The sample consists of approximately 70,000 clones, roughly 89% of them appearing once. V gene TRBV6-5 combines with J gene TRBJ2-5; the D gene is possibly TRBD2 (7 bases). The clonotype comes from a man aged 55 to 70 with lung cancer. Specimen: PBMCs. This CDR3 reads CASRGGPGKTQYF. CDR3 nucleotides: TGTGCCAGCAGGGGGGGGCCGGGAAAGACCCAGTACTTC.